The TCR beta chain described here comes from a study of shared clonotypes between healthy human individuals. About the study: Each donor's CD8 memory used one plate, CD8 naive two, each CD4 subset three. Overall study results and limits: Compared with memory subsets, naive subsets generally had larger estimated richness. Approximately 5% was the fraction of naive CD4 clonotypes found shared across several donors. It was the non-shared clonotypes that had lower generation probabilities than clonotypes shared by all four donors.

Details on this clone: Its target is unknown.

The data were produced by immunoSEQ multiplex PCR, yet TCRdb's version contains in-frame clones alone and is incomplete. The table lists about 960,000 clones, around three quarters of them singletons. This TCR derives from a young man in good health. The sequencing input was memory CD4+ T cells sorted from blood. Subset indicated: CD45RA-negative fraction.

Here the CDR3 reads CAWSLNRDWQFF. CDR3 sequence (DNA): TGTGCCTGGAGCTTAAACAGGGATTGGCAGTTCTTC. The genes are TRBV30 and TRBJ2-1, with D maybe TRBD1 (6 bases). The germline V and J ends were trimmed by 3 bases and 12 bases, with 15 bases remaining between them. CDR1 is GTSNPN, CDR2 SVGIG, per germline (reference sequence). This CDR3 spans 12 amino acids.